Described below is a single TCR beta chain sequence and its context. Treatment indicated: preoperative locoregional IRX-2 cytokine immunotherapy. Preoperative locoregional IRX-2 cytokine immunotherapy was tested in the phase Ib source study. Data came from immunoSEQ multiplex PCR; TCRdb stores just in-frame clones and leaves some out. The sample comprises around 30,000 clones, about four fifths of which are singletons, and 2.5% rests with the top ten. This sample is drawn from a study of preoperative IRX-2 immunotherapy in early breast cancer. Trimming stripped 5 bases from V and 6 bases from J, with 16 bases between. CDR1 MGHDK and CDR2 SYGVNS come from the germline V gene. This CDR3 is built from 14 residues.

This chain joins TRBV25-1 and TRBJ1-2; no firm D call. Here the sequenced sample was lymph node tissue, taken from a patient treated with IRX-2 immunotherapy. The sequence was obtained from a human donor with breast cancer. The CDR3 loop reads CASSFDGEIHGYTF. CDR3 DNA: TGTGCCAGCAGTTTTGACGGGGAAATACATGGCTACACCTTC.